The sequence of this T cell receptor (beta chain) was determined in a study of blood T cell repertoires in COVID-19. Overall study: Italy, Spain and the United States were the sources of the convalescent and acute COVID-19 samples. Sample material is recorded as cDNA or gDNA derived from T cells, B-cell-depleted T cells, or PBMCs.

CDR1 and CDR2 (germline): WSHSY, SAAADI. The length of the CDR3 is 15 residues. V was pared by 3 bases and J by 5 bases, with 14 bases between. Repertoires were generated with immunoSEQ multiplex PCR, while TCRdb's copy carries only in-frame clones and drops some. In the table there are 200,000 to 250,000 clones, over 75% of which are singletons. This sequence joins TRBV10-2 and TRBJ1-5; maybe TRBD1 (6 bases). The clonotype originates from a woman in her seventies with COVID-19, enrolled during active disease. The sequencing sample was made of peripheral blood. CDR3 sequence: CASSDVQGGDQPQHF. CDR3 in DNA: TGCGCCAGCAGTGACGTACAGGGAGGGGATCAGCCCCAGCATTTT.